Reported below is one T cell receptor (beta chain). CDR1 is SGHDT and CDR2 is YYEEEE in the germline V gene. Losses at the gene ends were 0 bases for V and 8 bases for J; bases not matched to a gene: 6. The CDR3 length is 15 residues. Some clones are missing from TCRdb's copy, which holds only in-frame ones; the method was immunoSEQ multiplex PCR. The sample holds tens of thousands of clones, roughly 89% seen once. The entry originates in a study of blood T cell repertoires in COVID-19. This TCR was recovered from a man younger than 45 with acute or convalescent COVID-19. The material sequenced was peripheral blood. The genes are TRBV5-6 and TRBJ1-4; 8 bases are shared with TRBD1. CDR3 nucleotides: TGTGCCAGCAGCTTGGGTAGACAGGGGAAAGAAAAACTGTTTTTT. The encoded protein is CASSLGRQGKEKLFF.